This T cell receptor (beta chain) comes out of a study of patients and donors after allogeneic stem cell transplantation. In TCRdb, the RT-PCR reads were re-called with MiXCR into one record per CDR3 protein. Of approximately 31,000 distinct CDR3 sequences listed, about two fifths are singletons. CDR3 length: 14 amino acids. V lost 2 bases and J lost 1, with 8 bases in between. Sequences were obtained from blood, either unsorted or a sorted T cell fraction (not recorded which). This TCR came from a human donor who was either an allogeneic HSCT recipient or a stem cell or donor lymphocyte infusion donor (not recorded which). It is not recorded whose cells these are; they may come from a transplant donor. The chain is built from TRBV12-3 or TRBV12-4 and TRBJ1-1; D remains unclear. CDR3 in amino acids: CASSLSGENTEAFF. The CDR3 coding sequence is TGTGCCAGCAGTTTAAGCGGCGAGAACACTGAAGCTTTCTTT.